These 27 T cell receptor beta chains share one sample of origin, sequenced in a study of T cells in Graves' hyperthyroidism and ophthalmopathy. TCR beta CDR3 regions were amplified from RNA transcripts. The TCR CDR3 was amplified in a first-round RT-PCR using the HTBI primer set. One entry per CDR3 protein results from TCRdb running MiXCR on the multiplex PCR reads. The sample holds 450,000 to 600,000 distinct CDR3 sequences; 15% to 20% are singletons and the top ten take roughly 47%. Sequences were obtained from blood. The receptors derive from a middle-aged man with Graves' ophthalmopathy.

As regards this clonotype: Possible read error: a much larger clone is one base away. The J gene is TRBJ2-3, the V gene TRBV27; TRBD2 matches 7 bases. Looked up from germline, CDR1 is MNHEY and CDR2 is SMNVEV (reference sequence). The length of the CDR3 is 17 residues. Here the CDR3 reads CASSQDSPSGSTDTQYF. CDR3 DNA: TGCGCCAGCAGCCAAGACTCTCCTAGCGGTAGCACAGATACGCAGTATTTT.

This clonotype was observed a handful of times. The junction departs from the called germline gene at one end, perhaps through a read error. The chain uses TRBV19 and TRBJ2-5; the match to TRBD1 covers 9 bases. The CDR3 runs 16 residues. CDR1 and CDR2 (germline): LNHDA, SQIVND (reference sequence). CDR3 in DNA: TGTGCCAGTAGTACCCTGGGACAGGGAGGGCAAGGGACCCAGTACTTC. Translated, it gives CASSTLGQGGQGTQYF.

The CDR3 bases are TGTGCCAGCAGCCTCGGGGCTAGCGGGAGACCGCCACAAGAGACCCAGTACTTC. This sequence encodes CASSLGASGRPPQETQYF. The chain recombines TRBV7-9 with TRBJ2-5, with TRBD2 matching over 10 bases. This CDR3 is built from 18 residues. After removal of 5 bases from V and 2 bases from J, the junction contained 14 bases not matched to a gene. Per germline, CDR1 SEHNR and CDR2 FQNEAQ (reference sequence).

The chain joins TRBV12-3 or TRBV12-4 to TRBJ2-1; D perhaps matches TRBD1 (5 bases). V gave up 5 bases and J gave up 8 bases, with 13 bases separating them. This CDR3 is built from 13 residues. The CDR3 reads CASSAGRDDEQFF. The CDR3 DNA is TGTGCCAGCAGTGCAGGGCGTGACGATGAGCAGTTCTTC.

This clonotype has a handful of counts. The V call is TRBV5-1, the J call TRBJ2-1; no clear D gene. Trimming cost V 4 bases and J 6 bases, with 17 bases left between them. The V gene's germline CDR1 is SGHRS and CDR2 YFSETQ. This CDR3 spans 15 amino acids. The CDR3 here is CASSPRPSSGNEQFF. DNA of the CDR3: TGCGCCAGCAGCCCAAGACCCTCGTCGGGCAATGAGCAGTTCTTC.

This clonotype was detected ten times or more. The chain is built from TRBV2 and TRBJ2-5; tentatively, D is TRBD1 or TRBD2 (5 bases each). V was clipped by 1 base and J by 5 bases, with 20 bases between them. The CDR3 extends over 17 amino acids. Germline loops: CDR1 SNHLY, CDR2 FYNNEI. CDR3 nucleotide sequence: TGTGCCAGCAGTGAAGTCCCGGGACCAGCGTTGGAGGAGACCCAGTACTTC. Translating gives CASSEVPGPALEETQYF.

In the case of this clonotype: Compared with germline, one end of the junction differs, possibly owing to a read error. The rearrangement links TRBV12-3 or TRBV12-4 to TRBJ1-4, with 9 bases matching TRBD1. CDR3 length equals 14 residues. CDR3 nucleotide sequence: TGTGCCAGCAGCGGGGACAGGGCGAATGAAAGACTGTTTTTT. It codes for CASSGDRANERLFF.

The gene calls are TRBV7-9 and TRBJ1-4; 7 nucleotides line up with TRBD1. V shed 6 bases and J 1 base; nucleotides not matched to a gene: 8. Per germline, CDR1 SEHNR and CDR2 FQNEAQ (reference sequence). The CDR3 is 16 residues long. The chain's CDR3 is CASSETHRGTNEKLFF. The CDR3 DNA follows: TGTGCCAGCAGTGAAACTCACAGGGGAACTAATGAAAAACTGTTTTTT.

The rearrangement uses TRBV3-1 and TRBJ2-7; 9 nucleotides align to TRBD2. The CDR3 extends over 20 amino acids. The germline gives CDR1 LGHDT, CDR2 YNNKEL (reference sequence). J gave up 0 bases and V 2 bases, and 17 bases lay outside the gene matches. CDR3 in DNA: TGTGCCAGCAGCCAACCCCCGGGGCGCGGGGGGGCCTATGGCTCCTACGAGCAGTACTTC. Translating it yields CASSQPPGRGGAYGSYEQYF.

The table lists this clonotype with a few counts. The rearrangement joins TRBV7-2 to TRBJ2-7, with D possibly matching TRBD2 (5 bases). The germline CDR1 and CDR2 sequences are SGHTA and FQGNSA. The CDR3 is 14 residues long. Trimming removed 5 bases at V and 0 bases at J, with 11 bases between. In DNA, the CDR3 is TGTGCCAGCAGCGTAGACGGGAACTCCTACGAGCAGTACTTC. Its translation: CASSVDGNSYEQYF. Full variable domain (rest looked up from reference TRBV7-2 and TRBJ2-7): GAGVSQSPSNKVTEKGKDVELRCDPISGHTALYWYRQSLGQGLEFLIYFQGNSAPDKSGLPSDRFSAERTGGSVSTLTIQRTQQEDSAVYLCASSVDGNSYEQYFGPGTRLTVT.

Only a few counts were recorded for this clonotype. The chain has TRBV6-2 or TRBV6-3 and TRBJ2-3; D possibly uses TRBD1 or TRBD2 (6 bases each). The CDR3 has 15 residues. V gave up 1 base and J gave up 2 bases, with 10 bases separating them. Germline V gives CDR1 MNHEY, CDR2 SVGEGT. The DNA of the CDR3 is TGTGCCAGCAGTTACTTTTCGGGGGCCACAGATACGCAGTATTTT. This codes for CASSYFSGATDTQYF.

V usage is TRBV28 and J usage is TRBJ2-7, with 7 bases matching TRBD1. After removal of 5 bases from V and 6 bases from J, the junction contained 10 bases not matched to a gene. CDR3 length: 14 amino acids. Germline-derived CDR1 and CDR2 are MDHEN and SYDVKM. The CDR3 here is CASSPNRGTTEQYF. CDR3 in DNA: TGTGCCAGCAGTCCAAACAGGGGAACCACCGAGCAGTACTTC.

In its sample, this clonotype was seen once. The V gene is TRBV5-6, the J gene TRBJ2-6; tentatively, D is TRBD2 (7 bases). The germline V gene encodes CDR1 SGHDT and CDR2 YYEEEE. The CDR3 runs to 15 residues. V dropped 3 bases and J dropped 4 bases, with 11 bases sitting between them. CDR3 DNA sequence: TGTGCCAGCAGCTGGGGGGGGGCAGGGGCCAACGTCCTGACTTTC. Residues: CASSWGGAGANVLTF.

The CDR3 coding sequence is TGCGCCAGCAGCCAACCTGGGGGAAGTGACACAGATACGCAGTATTTT. It encodes CASSQPGGSDTDTQYF. This chain uses TRBV4-1 with TRBJ2-3; D tentatively reads TRBD1 or TRBD2 (5 bases each). Germline CDR1 reads MGHRA; CDR2 reads YSYEKL. Trimming shortened V by 2 bases and J by 2 bases, and 14 bases separated the two germline ends. This CDR3 contains 16 residues.

This chain joins TRBV20-1 and TRBJ2-7; D assignment may be TRBD1 or TRBD2 (5 bases each). The CDR3 has 15 amino acids. V dropped 5 bases and J dropped 5 bases, with 22 bases sitting between them. The V gene's germline CDR1 is DFQATT and CDR2 SNEGSKA (reference sequence). CDR3 bases: TGCAGTGCTTCCTCCAGGGTTACCCGGGGCCACGAGCAGTACTTC. Its translation: CSASSRVTRGHEQYF.

This clonotype was observed a few times. This chain uses TRBV20-1 with TRBJ2-2; the D call may be TRBD1 or TRBD2 (5 bases each). CDR3 size: 14 residues. V was trimmed by 6 bases and J by 4 bases, leaving 15 bases between them. Germline CDR1 reads DFQATT; CDR2 reads SNEGSKA (reference sequence). The CDR3 DNA reads as TGCAGTGCGCTCCGGGACGGGGCCACCGGGGAGCTGTTTTTT. Residues: CSALRDGATGELFF.

The sample holds many counts of this clonotype. This chain joins TRBV7-9 and TRBJ1-2, with D uncertain. V lost 0 bases and J lost 4, with 15 bases in between. The germline V gene has CDR1 SEHNR and CDR2 FQNEAQ (reference sequence). CDR3 length equals 16 residues. The CDR3: CASSLALSTPVYGYTF. The CDR3 DNA sequence: TGTGCCAGCAGCTTAGCTTTATCCACACCGGTCTATGGCTACACCTTC.

This clonotype was recorded at least ten times. This chain joins TRBV11-2 and TRBJ2-5; 11 bases line up with TRBD2. Germline V gene data show CDR1 as SGHAT and CDR2 as FQNNGV. The CDR3 covers 15 residues. The J segment lost 5 bases and the V segment lost 5 bases, leaving 7 bases of the junction unmatched. Here the CDR3 DNA reads TGTGCCAGCAGCATTAGCGGGAGGGCCGGGGAGACCCAGTACTTC. It encodes CASSISGRAGETQYF.

This clonotype has a count of ten or more. The chain recombines TRBV7-2 with TRBJ2-1; perhaps TRBD2 as D (6 bases). CDR3 size: 15 residues. The germline V and J ends were trimmed by 4 bases and 6 bases, with 16 bases remaining between them. Germline lookup yields CDR1 SGHTA and CDR2 FQGNSA. The CDR3 DNA is TGTGCCAGCAGCTCCCGGGGCGGAGGGCGCAATGAGCAGTTCTTC. Protein product: CASSSRGGGRNEQFF.

The V gene is TRBV7-9, the J gene TRBJ2-7; TRBD1 agrees at 7 bases. Losses at the gene ends were 5 bases for V and 6 bases for J; bases not matched to a gene: 4. The CDR3 runs to 12 residues. Looked up from germline, CDR1 is SEHNR and CDR2 is FQNEAQ (reference sequence). CDR3 in DNA: TGTGCCAGCAGCCGGACAGGACCCGAGCAGTACTTC. Protein: CASSRTGPEQYF.

The rearrangement links TRBV25-1 to TRBJ2-1, with D tentatively TRBD1 or TRBD2 (5 bases each). The CDR3 loop spans 15 amino acids. CDR1 is MGHDK, CDR2 SYGVNS, per germline. The V and J ends lost 2 bases and 5 bases respectively, with 13 bases between them. CDR3 sequence reads: CASSEMAGRNNEQFF. The CDR3, as DNA: TGTGCCAGCAGTGAAATGGCAGGGAGAAACAATGAGCAGTTCTTC.

Only a few counts were recorded for this clonotype. The V gene is TRBV18, the J gene TRBJ1-1; D gene uncertain. The CDR3 spans 16 residues. The germline V gene encodes CDR1 KGHSH and CDR2 LQKENI. V lost 3 bases and J lost 6, with 20 bases in between. The CDR3 reads CASSPTPGGLIAEAFF. The DNA for the CDR3 is TGTGCCAGCTCACCGACACCGGGCGGTTTGATCGCTGAAGCTTTCTTT.

A single count supports this clonotype. The CDR3 does not end in the conserved phenylalanine or tryptophan, so this is likely a read error. The chain is built from TRBV6-1 and TRBJ2-2; D might be TRBD1 or TRBD2, each matching 5 bases. Trimming stripped 6 bases from V and 4 bases from J, with 15 bases between. This CDR3 spans 15 amino acids. CDR1 is MNHNS and CDR2 is SASEGT in the germline V gene. The CDR3 sequence: CASSLRARGTGELFS. CDR3 DNA sequence: TGTGCCAGCAGCCTCAGGGCCCGGGGCACCGGGGAGCTGTTTTCT.

The chain has TRBV6-1 and TRBJ1-1; 10 bases agree with TRBD1. The CDR3 runs to 14 residues. Germline V gene data show CDR1 as MNHNS and CDR2 as SASEGT. Trimming removed 7 bases from V and 4 bases from J; junction bases left unmatched: 6. The CDR3 reads CASILRTGGTEAFF. The CDR3 DNA reads as TGTGCCAGCATTCTGAGGACAGGGGGCACTGAAGCTTTCTTT.

This clonotype has more than one count but fewer than ten. The CDR3 bases are TGCAGTGCTAGTCGTCACGGGAACACCGGGGAGCTGTTTTTT. Translating it yields CSASRHGNTGELFF. The V call is TRBV20-1, the J call TRBJ2-2, with unresolved D. The CDR3 is 14 residues long. V was clipped by 3 bases and J by 1 base, with 9 bases between them. The germline CDR1 and CDR2 sequences are DFQATT and SNEGSKA (reference sequence).

V and J are TRBV7-9 and TRBJ2-5; 8 bases agree with TRBD2. Trimming cost V 3 bases and J 4 bases; bases outside gene matches: 4. The germline V gene encodes CDR1 SEHNR and CDR2 FQNEAQ (reference sequence). This CDR3 has 14 residues. The chain's CDR3 is CASSLNLAGETQYF. As DNA, the CDR3 is TGTGCCAGCAGCTTGAACCTAGCGGGAGAGACCCAGTACTTC.

This clonotype was counted a few times. The J gene is TRBJ2-3, the V gene TRBV11-2; 8 positions match TRBD2. The CDR3 has 15 residues. Germline lookup yields CDR1 SGHAT and CDR2 FQNNGV. V was clipped by 5 bases and J by 3 bases; unmatched bases: 7. This chain's CDR3 is CASSGGTRPTDTQYF. In nucleotides, the CDR3 is TGTGCCAGCAGCGGGGGGACTAGACCTACAGATACGCAGTATTTT. Full variable domain (outside the CDR3, taken from reference TRBV11-2 and TRBJ2-3): EAGVAQSPRYKIIEKRQSVAFWCNPISGHATLYWYQQILGQGPKLLIQFQNNGVVDDSQLPKDRFSAERLKGVDSTLKIQPAKLEDSAVYLCASSGGTRPTDTQYFGPGTRLTVL.